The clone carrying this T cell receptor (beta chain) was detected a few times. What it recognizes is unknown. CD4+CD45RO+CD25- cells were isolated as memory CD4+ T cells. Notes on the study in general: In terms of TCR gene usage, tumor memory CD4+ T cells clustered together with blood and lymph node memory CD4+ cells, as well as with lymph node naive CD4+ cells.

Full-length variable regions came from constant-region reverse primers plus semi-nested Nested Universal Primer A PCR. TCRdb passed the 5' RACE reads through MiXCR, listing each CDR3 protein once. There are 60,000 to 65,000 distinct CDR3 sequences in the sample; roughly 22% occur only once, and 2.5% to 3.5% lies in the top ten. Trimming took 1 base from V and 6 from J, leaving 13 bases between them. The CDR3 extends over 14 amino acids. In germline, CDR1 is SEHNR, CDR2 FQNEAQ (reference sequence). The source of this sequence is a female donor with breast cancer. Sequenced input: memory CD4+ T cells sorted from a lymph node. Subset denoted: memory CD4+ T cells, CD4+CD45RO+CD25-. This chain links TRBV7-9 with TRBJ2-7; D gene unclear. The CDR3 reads CASSLGTQESEQYF. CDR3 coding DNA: TGTGCCAGCAGCTTAGGAACGCAGGAATCCGAGCAGTACTTC.